The clone carrying this T cell receptor beta chain was recorded a few times. Its cognate antigen is unknown. This entry belongs to a study of T cell repertoires in cytomegalovirus infection. With V trimmed by 2 bases and J by 4 bases, 4 bases remained unmatched. The CDR3 consists of 15 residues. Germline V gene sequence: CDR1 MGHRA, CDR2 YSYEKL. Each CDR3 protein is one row after TCRdb ran MiXCR on the reads. The sample holds around 110,000 distinct CDR3 sequences, 9.5% to 13% seen once. This TCR came from a human donor in good health (CMV status not recorded). Some clones in this sample may be carry-over from other donors' samples. The chain recombines TRBV4-1 with TRBJ2-2, with TRBD2 identical over 7 bases. Specimen: PBMCs, sequenced either directly or after in vitro stimulation (not recorded which). As DNA, the CDR3 is TGCGCCAGCAGCCAAACGGGACTATCCACCGGGGAGCTGTTTTTT. Translating it yields CASSQTGLSTGELFF.